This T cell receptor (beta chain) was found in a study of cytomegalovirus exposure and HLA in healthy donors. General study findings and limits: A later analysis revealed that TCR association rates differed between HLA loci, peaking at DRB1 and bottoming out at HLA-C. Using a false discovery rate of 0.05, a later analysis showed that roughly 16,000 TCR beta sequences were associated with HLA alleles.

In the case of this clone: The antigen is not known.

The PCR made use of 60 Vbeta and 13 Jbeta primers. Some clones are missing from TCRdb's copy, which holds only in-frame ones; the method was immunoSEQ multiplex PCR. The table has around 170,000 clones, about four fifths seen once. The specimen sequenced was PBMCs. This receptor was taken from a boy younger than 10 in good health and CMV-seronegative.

CDR3 nucleotides: TGTGCCAGCCGGCCCGGGACACCCGGTCAGCCCCAGCATTTT. Translation gives CASRPGTPGQPQHF. The chain couples TRBV28 to TRBJ1-5; D is perhaps TRBD1 (6 bases). Germline V gene sequence: CDR1 MDHEN, CDR2 SYDVKM. V lost 8 bases to trimming and J lost 6 bases, with 17 bases between them. The CDR3 contains 14 residues.